The clone carrying this TCR beta chain was seen a few times. Profiled with immunoSEQ multiplex PCR; TCRdb holds only in-frame clones, not every one. The sample contains thousands of clones, roughly 90% of which appear only once. The data are from a study of tumor T cells in aggressive B-cell lymphoma. The CDR3 length is 17 residues. The sequence was collected from an adult with diffuse large B cell lymphoma. Input material: tumor tissue. The chain couples TRBV21-1 to TRBJ2-7; the table calls TRBD2, which could not be checked here. TRBV21-1 is a recognized pseudogene. The CDR3 reads CASSPWTSGGFSYEQYF. Written as DNA, the CDR3 is TGTGCCAGCAGCCCGTGGACTAGCGGGGGTTTCTCCTACGAGCAGTACTTC.